The 21 T cell receptor beta chains in this list originate from one sample, sequenced in a study of blood T cells in healthy people across ages. A sample-barcoded 5' primer and a J-beta primer mix were used in a second PCR of roughly 6 to 11 cycles. TCRdb analysed the 5' RACE reads with MiXCR anew, one entry per CDR3 protein. This table holds roughly 1,700,000 distinct CDR3 sequences, 28% found once. Sequenced sample: blood. The receptor set was obtained from a woman between 25 and 40 years old in good health.

This clonotype was seen only a few times. The chain joins TRBV6-2 or TRBV6-3 to TRBJ2-1; D is undetermined. The DNA end is more similar to TRBJ2-7, so the J call may be wrong. The CDR3 runs 14 residues. Germline lookup yields CDR1 MNHEY and CDR2 SVGEGT. The CDR3 sequence is CASSYDLLGVEQYF. In nucleotides, the CDR3 is TGTGCCAGCAGTTATGATCTCCTAGGCGTCGAGCAGTACTTC.

This clonotype showed up many times. The chain joins TRBV5-5 to TRBJ2-1; 8 nucleotides line up with TRBD2. The length of the CDR3 is 16 residues. V trimming: 0 bases; J trimming: 5 bases; junction bases outside the gene matches: 7. From germline, CDR1 is SGHKS and CDR2 YYEKEE (reference sequence). The CDR3 loop reads CASSLGPKRENNEQFF. The CDR3 nucleotides read TGTGCCAGCAGCTTGGGTCCCAAGCGGGAGAACAATGAGCAGTTCTTC.

The chain has TRBV5-1 and TRBJ1-2; 8 positions match TRBD1. Germline assignment: CDR1 SGHRS and CDR2 YFSETQ. J gave up 0 bases and V 4 bases, and 5 bases lay outside the gene matches. CDR3 length: 15 amino acids. CDR3 protein: CASSRGQAANYGYTF. The CDR3 nucleotides read TGCGCCAGCAGCAGGGGACAGGCAGCTAACTATGGCTACACCTTC.

This clonotype came up many times. The chain is built from TRBV12-3 or TRBV12-4 and TRBJ2-7, with TRBD2 matching 8 bases. V shed 6 bases and J 6 bases; nucleotides not matched to a gene: 10. This CDR3 has 14 amino acids. The CDR3 loop reads CASSLGTRGFEQYF. CDR3 nucleotides: TGTGCCAGCAGCCTCGGGACTAGGGGGTTCGAGCAGTACTTC.

This clonotype was detected a few times. The chain joins TRBV7-2 to TRBJ1-4; D gene uncertain. The length of the CDR3 is 14 residues. The germline V gene encodes CDR1 SGHTA and CDR2 FQGNSA. V lost 7 bases to trimming and J lost 5 bases, with 14 bases between them. In DNA form, the CDR3 reads TGTGCCAGCACCGACCGCAGCCGAAATGAAAAACTGTTTTTT. This codes for CASTDRSRNEKLFF.

The gene calls are TRBV29-1 and TRBJ1-1; perhaps TRBD1 as D (5 bases). The CDR3 loop spans 11 amino acids. In germline, CDR1 is SQVTM, CDR2 ANQGSEA. V was pared by 4 bases and J by 8 bases, with 11 bases between. In DNA, the CDR3 is TGCAGCGTTGGAGGGGAAGGGGAAGCTTTCTTT. This encodes CSVGGEGEAFF.

The J gene is TRBJ2-7, the V gene TRBV29-1; D might be TRBD1 (6 bases). The CDR3 consists of 13 residues. V shed 4 bases and J shed 3 bases, with 13 bases lying between them. CDR1 is SQVTM and CDR2 is ANQGSEA in the germline V gene. CDR3 region: CSVAGQGRYEQYF. The CDR3 DNA reads TGCAGCGTTGCCGGCCAGGGGCGCTACGAGCAGTACTTC.

The rearrangement joins TRBV29-1 to TRBJ2-1; a possible D gene is TRBD2 (5 bases). Germline CDR1 is SQVTM and CDR2 is ANQGSEA. This CDR3 has 16 amino acids. V shed 8 bases and J shed 2 bases, with 22 bases lying between them. Here the CDR3 reads CSLEERRAVTYNEQFF. The CDR3 DNA reads TGCAGCCTCGAAGAAAGGCGAGCGGTAACCTACAATGAGCAGTTCTTC.

V usage is TRBV5-1 and J usage is TRBJ1-2; TRBD1 matches at 7 bases. The CDR3 has 13 residues. The V gene end was trimmed by 7 bases and the J gene end by 0 bases; junction bases not matched to a gene: 3. The germline CDR1 and CDR2 sequences are SGHRS and YFSETQ. As DNA, the CDR3 is TGCGCCAGCCGGGACAGCGCTAACTATGGCTACACCTTC. Its protein product is CASRDSANYGYTF.

V is TRBV2 and J is TRBJ1-6, with D perhaps matching TRBD1 (6 bases). The CDR3 contains 14 residues. The germline V and J ends were trimmed by 3 bases and 6 bases, with 9 bases remaining between them. Germline lookup yields CDR1 SNHLY and CDR2 FYNNEI. CDR3 in DNA: TGTGCCAGCAGTGAGGGGGGGCGTAATTCACCCCTCCACTTT. This encodes CASSEGGRNSPLHF.

The chain employs TRBV2 and TRBJ2-4; perhaps D is TRBD1 or TRBD2 (6 bases each). This CDR3 has 15 amino acids. V dropped 7 bases and J dropped 0 bases, with 13 bases sitting between them. Germline V gene sequence: CDR1 SNHLY, CDR2 FYNNEI. This chain's CDR3 is CASIAGGIAKNIQYF. CDR3 nucleotide sequence: TGTGCCAGCATTGCCGGGGGCATAGCCAAAAACATTCAGTACTTC.

The rearrangement links TRBV27 to TRBJ2-1; 8 bases fit TRBD2. The trim removed 0 bases at V and 7 bases at J, leaving 2 bases unmatched. Germline CDR1 and CDR2: MNHEY and SMNVEV (reference sequence). This CDR3 region has 14 residues. The CDR3 protein is CASSLSRGGNEQFF. In nucleotides, the CDR3 is TGTGCCAGCAGTTTATCACGGGGGGGGAATGAGCAGTTCTTC.

This clonotype was seen a handful of times. The V and J genes are TRBV7-2 and TRBJ2-7; D possibly corresponds to TRBD1 (6 bases). This CDR3 is built from 14 residues. V lost 4 bases, J lost 2 bases, and 12 bases lay in between. CDR1 SGHTA and CDR2 FQGNSA come from the germline V gene. DNA for the CDR3: TGTGCCAGCAGCTCCGAAGGGGGACCCTACGAGCAGTACTTC. It translates to CASSSEGGPYEQYF. The variable domain in full, with the rest retrieved from reference TRBV7-2 and TRBJ2-7, is GAGVSQSPSNKVTEKGKDVELRCDPISGHTALYWYRQSLGQGLEFLIYFQGNSAPDKSGLPSDRFSAERTGGSVSTLTIQRTQQEDSAVYLCASSSEGGPYEQYFGPGTRLTVT.

This clonotype was seen more than once but under ten times. The gene calls are TRBV4-2 and TRBJ2-1, with TRBD2 matching over 10 bases. This CDR3 contains 16 residues. In germline, CDR1 is LGHNA, CDR2 YNFKEQ. Germline trimming cut 2 bases from V and 3 bases from J; bases unmatched to any gene: 4. This CDR3 is CASSQLSGRGYNEQFF. In nucleotides, the CDR3 is TGTGCCAGCAGCCAACTAAGCGGGAGGGGCTACAATGAGCAGTTCTTC.

This clonotype was seen only a few times. This sequence may be a read error, since a much larger clone differs from it by one base. The chain is built from TRBV9 and TRBJ2-7; D gene unclear. CDR1 SGDLS and CDR2 YYNGEE come from the germline V gene. V lost 0 bases and J 4 bases, leaving 11 bases between the germline ends. The CDR3 spans 14 residues. CDR3 loop: CASSVGSAVYEQYF. CDR3 nucleotide sequence: TGTGCCAGCAGCGTAGGCTCCGCTGTATACGAGCAGTACTTC.

A remark on this clonotype: It may be a read error: a sequence one base away is much more abundant. The chain recombines TRBV7-2 with TRBJ2-7; D uncertain. This CDR3 has 12 amino acids. Germline V gene sequence: CDR1 SGHTA, CDR2 FQGNSA. CDR3 bases: TGTGCCAGCAGCTCTCGAAACTACGAGCAGGACTTC. It yields the protein CASSSRNYEQDF.

This chain uses TRBV6-2 or TRBV6-3 with TRBJ2-5; the D gene is possibly TRBD1 (5 bases). The CDR3 is 16 residues long. Germline CDR1 and CDR2: MNHEY and SVGEGT. The germline V and J ends were trimmed by 3 bases and 2 bases, with 16 bases remaining between them. CDR3 residues: CASSYLLQGSQETQYF. CDR3 nucleotides: TGTGCCAGCAGTTATTTGTTGCAGGGCTCTCAAGAGACCCAGTACTTC.

To note about this clonotype: One junction end disagrees with the germline gene, perhaps due to a read error. V is TRBV10-3 and J is TRBJ2-5; D might be TRBD1 (5 bases). The CDR3 extends over 15 amino acids. From germline, CDR1 is ENHRY and CDR2 SYGVKD. CDR3 protein: CVISEQRGDFGTQYF. The CDR3 DNA follows: TGTGTCATCAGTGAACAAAGGGGTGATTTCGGGACCCAGTACTTC.

To note about this clonotype: Germline is not matched at one junction end, which may reflect a read error. This chain connects TRBV20-1 to TRBJ1-2; D unclear. The CDR3 is 14 residues long. In germline, CDR1 is DFQATT, CDR2 SNEGSKA (reference sequence). CDR3 sequence reads: CRARPLTGNYGYTF. Written as DNA, the CDR3 is TGCAGGGCTAGACCGTTGACTGGGAACTATGGCTACACCTTC.

This clonotype was seen ten or more times. The V call is TRBV12-3 or TRBV12-4, the J call TRBJ2-5, with TRBD2 identical over 8 bases. The CDR3 is made up of 15 amino acids. V shed 8 bases and J 4 bases; nucleotides not matched to a gene: 12. CDR3 region: CASGPLGLGGETQYF. CDR3 in DNA: TGTGCCAGCGGTCCGCTGGGACTAGGTGGAGAGACCCAGTACTTC.

V and J are TRBV6-2 or TRBV6-3 and TRBJ2-7; TRBD2 might be the D (6 bases). Trimming stripped 1 base from V and 3 bases from J, with 13 bases between. The CDR3 is made up of 15 amino acids. Germline lookup yields CDR1 MNHEY and CDR2 SVGEGT. The CDR3 loop reads CASSYWGGSLYEQYF. The CDR3 DNA follows: TGTGCCAGCAGTTACTGGGGAGGTTCCCTCTACGAGCAGTACTTC.